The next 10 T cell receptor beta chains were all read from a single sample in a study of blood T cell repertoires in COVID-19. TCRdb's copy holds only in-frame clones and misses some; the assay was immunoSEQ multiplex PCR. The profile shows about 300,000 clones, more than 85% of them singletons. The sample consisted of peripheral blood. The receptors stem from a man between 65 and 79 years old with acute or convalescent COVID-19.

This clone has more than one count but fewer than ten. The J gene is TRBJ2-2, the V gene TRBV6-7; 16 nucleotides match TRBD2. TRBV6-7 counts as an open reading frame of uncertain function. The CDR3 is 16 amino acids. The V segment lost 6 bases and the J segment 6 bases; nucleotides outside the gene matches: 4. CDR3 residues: CASRTGTSGGAGELFF. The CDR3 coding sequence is TGTGCCAGCAGAACCGGGACTAGCGGGGGGGCCGGGGAGCTGTTTTTT.

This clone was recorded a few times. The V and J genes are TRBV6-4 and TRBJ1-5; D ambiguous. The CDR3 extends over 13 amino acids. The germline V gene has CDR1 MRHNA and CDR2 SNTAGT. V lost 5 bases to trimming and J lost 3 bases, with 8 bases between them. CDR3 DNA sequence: TGTGCCAGCAGTCCGGAGATCAATCAGCCCCAGCATTTT. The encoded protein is CASSPEINQPQHF.

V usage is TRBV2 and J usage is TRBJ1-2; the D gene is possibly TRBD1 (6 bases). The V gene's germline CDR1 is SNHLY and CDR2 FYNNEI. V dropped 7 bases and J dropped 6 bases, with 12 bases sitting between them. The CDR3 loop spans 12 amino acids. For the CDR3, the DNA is TGTGCCAGCAATCCAGGGGTGCATGGCTACACCTTC. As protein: CASNPGVHGYTF.

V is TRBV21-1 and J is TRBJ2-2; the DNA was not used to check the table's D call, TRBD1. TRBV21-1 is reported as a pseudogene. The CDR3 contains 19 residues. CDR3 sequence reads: CASSRPGTGNTVGTGELFF. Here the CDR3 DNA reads TGTGCCAGCAGCCGTCCCGGGACAGGGAACACGGTTGGCACCGGGGAGCTGTTTTTT.

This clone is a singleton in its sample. The DNA of the CDR3 is TGTGCCAGCAGTTTATCAGGCGGGAGCCCCTACAATGAGCAGTTCTTC. This encodes CASSLSGGSPYNEQFF. The chain carries TRBV27 and TRBJ2-1; 7 bases fit TRBD2. After removal of 0 bases from V and 2 bases from J, the junction contained 4 bases not matched to a gene. The CDR3 runs to 16 residues. Germline loops: CDR1 MNHEY, CDR2 SMNVEV (reference sequence).

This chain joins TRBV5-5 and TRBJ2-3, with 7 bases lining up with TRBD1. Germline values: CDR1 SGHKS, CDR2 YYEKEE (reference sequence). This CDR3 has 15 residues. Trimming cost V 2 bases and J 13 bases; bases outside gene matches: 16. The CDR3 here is CASSFTGTAQILEYF. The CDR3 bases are TGTGCCAGCAGCTTCACCGGGACAGCACAGATCTTGGAGTATTTT.

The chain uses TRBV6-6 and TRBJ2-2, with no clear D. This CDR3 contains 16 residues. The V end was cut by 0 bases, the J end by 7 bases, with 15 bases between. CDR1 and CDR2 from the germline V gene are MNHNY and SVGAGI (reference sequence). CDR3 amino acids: CASSYSSLGFGGELFF. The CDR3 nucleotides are TGTGCCAGCAGTTACTCTAGCTTAGGTTTTGGCGGGGAGCTGTTTTTT.

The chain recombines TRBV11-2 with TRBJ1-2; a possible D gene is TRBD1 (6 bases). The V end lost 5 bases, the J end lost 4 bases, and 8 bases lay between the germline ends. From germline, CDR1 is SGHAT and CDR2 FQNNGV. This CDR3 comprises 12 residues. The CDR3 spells CASSTGTYGYTF. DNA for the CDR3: TGTGCCAGCAGCACAGGGACCTATGGCTACACCTTC.

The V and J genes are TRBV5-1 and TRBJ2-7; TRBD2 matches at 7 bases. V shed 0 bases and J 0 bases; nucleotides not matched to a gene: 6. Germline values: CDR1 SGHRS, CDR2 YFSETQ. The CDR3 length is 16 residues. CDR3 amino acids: CASSLVTGGISYEQYF. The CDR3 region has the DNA TGCGCCAGCAGCTTGGTTACCGGGGGGATCTCCTACGAGCAGTACTTC. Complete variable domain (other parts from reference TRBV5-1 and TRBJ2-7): KAGVTQTPRYLIKTRGQQVTLSCSPISGHRSVSWYQQTPGQGLQFLFEYFSETQRNKGNFPGRFSGRQFSNSRSEMNVSTLELGDSALYLCASSLVTGGISYEQYFGPGTRLTVT.

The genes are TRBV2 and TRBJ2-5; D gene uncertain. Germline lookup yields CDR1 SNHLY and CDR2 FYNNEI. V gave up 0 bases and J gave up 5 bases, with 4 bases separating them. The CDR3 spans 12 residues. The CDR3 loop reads CASSEARETQYF. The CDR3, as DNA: TGTGCCAGCAGTGAAGCGAGGGAGACCCAGTACTTC.